Sequencing of this TCR beta chain was carried out in a study of cytomegalovirus exposure and HLA in healthy donors. This clone was seen only once. Germline V gene lookup returns CDR1 LGHNA and CDR2 YNFKEQ. V was trimmed by 2 bases and J by 1 base, leaving 17 bases between them. The CDR3 sequence is 17 residues long. TCRdb's copy holds only in-frame clones and misses some; the assay was immunoSEQ multiplex PCR. The sample lists around 90,000 clones, more than 70% occurring once. What was sequenced was PBMCs. The V and J genes are TRBV4-2 and TRBJ1-1, with a tentative D call TRBD1 (6 bases). The TCR originated in a woman aged 18-30 years in good health and CMV-seropositive. The CDR3 loop reads CASSQRVPGTKNTEAFF. The CDR3 nucleotides are TGTGCCAGCAGCCAACGGGTTCCCGGGACAAAGAACACTGAAGCTTTCTTT.